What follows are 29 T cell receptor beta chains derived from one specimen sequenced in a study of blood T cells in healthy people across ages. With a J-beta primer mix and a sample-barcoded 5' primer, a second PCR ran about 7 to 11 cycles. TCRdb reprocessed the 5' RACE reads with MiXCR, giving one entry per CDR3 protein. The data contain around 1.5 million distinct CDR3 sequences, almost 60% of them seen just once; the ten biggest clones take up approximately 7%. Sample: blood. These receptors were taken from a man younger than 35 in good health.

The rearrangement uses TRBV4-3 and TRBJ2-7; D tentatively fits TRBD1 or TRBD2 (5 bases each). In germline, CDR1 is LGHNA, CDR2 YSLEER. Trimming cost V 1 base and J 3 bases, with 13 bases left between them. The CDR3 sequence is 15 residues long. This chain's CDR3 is CASSQGEERGYEQYF. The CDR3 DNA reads TGCGCCAGCAGCCAAGGCGAGGAGAGGGGCTACGAGCAGTACTTC.

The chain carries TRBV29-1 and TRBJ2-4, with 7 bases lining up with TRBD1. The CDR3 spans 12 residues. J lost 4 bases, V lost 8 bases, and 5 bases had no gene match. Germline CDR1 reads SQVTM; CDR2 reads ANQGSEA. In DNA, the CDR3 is TGCAGCTACCGACAGGGAAAAAACATTCAGTACTTC. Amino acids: CSYRQGKNIQYF.

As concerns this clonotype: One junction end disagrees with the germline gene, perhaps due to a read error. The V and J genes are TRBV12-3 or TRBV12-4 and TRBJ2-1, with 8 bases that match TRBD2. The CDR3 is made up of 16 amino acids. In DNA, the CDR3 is TGTGCCAGCACCTTTAGCGGGAAAGGCGCCCTCAATCAGCAGTTCTTC. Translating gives CASTFSGKGALNQQFF.

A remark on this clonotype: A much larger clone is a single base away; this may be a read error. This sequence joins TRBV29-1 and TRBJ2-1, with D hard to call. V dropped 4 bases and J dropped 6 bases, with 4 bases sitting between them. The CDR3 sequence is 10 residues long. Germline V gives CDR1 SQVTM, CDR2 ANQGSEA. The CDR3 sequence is CSVVFNEQFF. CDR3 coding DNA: TGCAGCGTTGTATTCAATGAGCAGTTCTTC.

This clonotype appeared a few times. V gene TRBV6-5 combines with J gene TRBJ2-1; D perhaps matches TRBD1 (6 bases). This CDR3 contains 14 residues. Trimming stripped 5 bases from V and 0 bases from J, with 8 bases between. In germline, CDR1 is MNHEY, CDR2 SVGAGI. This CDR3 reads CASSTQGSYNEQFF. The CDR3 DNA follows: TGTGCCAGCAGTACACAGGGCTCCTACAATGAGCAGTTCTTC.

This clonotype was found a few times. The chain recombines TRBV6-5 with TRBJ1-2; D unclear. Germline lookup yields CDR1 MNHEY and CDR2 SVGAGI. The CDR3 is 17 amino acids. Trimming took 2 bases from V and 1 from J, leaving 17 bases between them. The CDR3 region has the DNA TGTGCCAGCAGTTACGCCGGGAGAACGGGAGTTAACTATGGCTACACCTTC. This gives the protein CASSYAGRTGVNYGYTF.

Here the CDR3 DNA reads TGTGCCAGCAGATGGGGGCAGTCCACAGATACGCAGTATTTT. Its translation is CASRWGQSTDTQYF. V and J are TRBV12-3 or TRBV12-4 and TRBJ2-3, with D possibly matching TRBD1 (6 bases). Trimming removed 6 bases at V and 2 bases at J, with 12 bases between. The CDR3 is 14 residues long.

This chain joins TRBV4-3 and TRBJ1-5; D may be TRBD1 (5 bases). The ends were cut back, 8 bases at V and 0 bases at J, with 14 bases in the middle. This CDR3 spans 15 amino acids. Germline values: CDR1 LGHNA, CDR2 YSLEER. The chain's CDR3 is CASQGDRYSNQPQHF. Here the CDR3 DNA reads TGCGCCAGCCAGGGAGACCGATATAGCAATCAGCCCCAGCATTTT.

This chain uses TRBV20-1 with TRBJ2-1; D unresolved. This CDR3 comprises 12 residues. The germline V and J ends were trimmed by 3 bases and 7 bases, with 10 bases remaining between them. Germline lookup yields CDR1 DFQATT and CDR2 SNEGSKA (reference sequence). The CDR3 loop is CSASLLMNEQFF. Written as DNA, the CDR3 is TGCAGTGCTAGTCTACTGATGAATGAGCAGTTCTTC.

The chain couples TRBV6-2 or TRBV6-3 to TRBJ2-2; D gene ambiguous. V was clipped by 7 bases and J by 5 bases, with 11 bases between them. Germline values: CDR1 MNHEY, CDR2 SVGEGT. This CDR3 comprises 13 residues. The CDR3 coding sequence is TGTGCCAGCACTCGAGCGAGGACCGGGGAGCTGTTTTTT. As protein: CASTRARTGELFF.

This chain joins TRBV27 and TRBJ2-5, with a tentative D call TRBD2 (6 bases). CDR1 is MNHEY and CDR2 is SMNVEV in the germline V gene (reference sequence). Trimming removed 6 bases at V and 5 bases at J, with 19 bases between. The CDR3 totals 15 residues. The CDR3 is CASSQSLSGRETQYF. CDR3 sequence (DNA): TGTGCCAGCAGCCAGAGCCTAAGCGGGCGGGAGACCCAGTACTTC.

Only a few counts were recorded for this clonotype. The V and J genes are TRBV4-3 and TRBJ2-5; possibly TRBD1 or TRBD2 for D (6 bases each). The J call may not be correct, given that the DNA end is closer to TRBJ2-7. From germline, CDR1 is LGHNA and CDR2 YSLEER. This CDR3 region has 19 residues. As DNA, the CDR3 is TGCGCCAGCAGCCAAGTAGCCAACTTGGGGGGCGCGGTTTCTTACGAGCAGTACTTC. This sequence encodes CASSQVANLGGAVSYEQYF.

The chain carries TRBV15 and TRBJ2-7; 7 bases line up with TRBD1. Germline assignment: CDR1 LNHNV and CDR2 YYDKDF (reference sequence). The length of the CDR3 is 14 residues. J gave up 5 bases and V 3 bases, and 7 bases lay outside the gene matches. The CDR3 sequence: CATSSDRAIDEQYF. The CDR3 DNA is TGTGCCACCAGCAGTGACAGGGCAATCGACGAGCAGTACTTC.

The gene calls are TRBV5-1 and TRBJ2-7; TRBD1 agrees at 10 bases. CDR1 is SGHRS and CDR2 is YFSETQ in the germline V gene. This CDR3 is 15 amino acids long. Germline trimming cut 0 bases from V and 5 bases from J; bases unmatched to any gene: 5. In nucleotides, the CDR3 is TGCGCCAGCAGCTTGGTAGGACAGGGGGGAAACGAGCAGTACTTC. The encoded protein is CASSLVGQGGNEQYF.

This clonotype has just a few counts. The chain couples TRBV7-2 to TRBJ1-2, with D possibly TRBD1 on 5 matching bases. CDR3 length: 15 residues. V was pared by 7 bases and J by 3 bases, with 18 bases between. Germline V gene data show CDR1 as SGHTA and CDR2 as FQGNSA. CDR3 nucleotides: TGTGCCAGCACCCCAAACCGCGGGGCTGACTATGGCTACACCTTC. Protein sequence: CASTPNRGADYGYTF.

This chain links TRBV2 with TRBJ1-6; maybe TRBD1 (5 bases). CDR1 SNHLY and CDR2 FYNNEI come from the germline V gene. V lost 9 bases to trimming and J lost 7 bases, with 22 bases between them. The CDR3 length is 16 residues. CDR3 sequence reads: CASHQGMGARNSPLHF. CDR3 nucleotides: TGTGCCAGTCATCAGGGAATGGGTGCTCGGAATTCACCCCTCCACTTT. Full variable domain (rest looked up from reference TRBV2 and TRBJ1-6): EPEVTQTPSHQVTQMGQEVILRCVPISNHLYFYWYRQILGQKVEFLVSFYNNEISEKSEIFDDQFSVERPDGSNFTLKIRSTKLEDSAMYFCASHQGMGARNSPLHFGNGTRLTVT.

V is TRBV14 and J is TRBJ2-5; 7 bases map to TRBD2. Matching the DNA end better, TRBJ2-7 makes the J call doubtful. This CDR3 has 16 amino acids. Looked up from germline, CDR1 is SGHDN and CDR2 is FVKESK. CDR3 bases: TGTGCCAGCAGCCAAGTGACGGCTAGCGGCCGCTACGAGCAGTACTTC. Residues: CASSQVTASGRYEQYF.

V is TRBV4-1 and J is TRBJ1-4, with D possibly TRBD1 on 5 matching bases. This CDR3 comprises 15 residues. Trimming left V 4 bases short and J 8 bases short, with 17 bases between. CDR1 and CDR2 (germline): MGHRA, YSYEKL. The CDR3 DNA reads TGCGCCAGCAGCCGGGCGGGAGGGGCAATCGAAAAACTGTTTTTT. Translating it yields CASSRAGGAIEKLFF.

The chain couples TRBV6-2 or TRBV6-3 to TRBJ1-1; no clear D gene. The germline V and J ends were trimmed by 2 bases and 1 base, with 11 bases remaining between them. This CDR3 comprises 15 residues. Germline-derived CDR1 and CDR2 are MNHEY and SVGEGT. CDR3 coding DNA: TGTGCCAGCAGTTACGGTGGGAGTTCGAACACTGAAGCTTTCTTT. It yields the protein CASSYGGSSNTEAFF.

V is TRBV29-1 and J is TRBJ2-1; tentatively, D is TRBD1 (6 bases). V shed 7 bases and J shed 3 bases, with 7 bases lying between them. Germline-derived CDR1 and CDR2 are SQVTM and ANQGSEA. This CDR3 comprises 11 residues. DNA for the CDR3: TGCAGCGGACAGGTCTACAATGAGCAGTTCTTC. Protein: CSGQVYNEQFF.

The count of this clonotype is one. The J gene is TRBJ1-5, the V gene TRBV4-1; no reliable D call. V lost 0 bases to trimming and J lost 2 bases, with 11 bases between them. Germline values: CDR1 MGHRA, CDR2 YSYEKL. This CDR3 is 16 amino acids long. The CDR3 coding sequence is TGCGCCAGCAGCCAAGATTTGGCCCTGGGCAATCAGCCCCAGCATTTT. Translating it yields CASSQDLALGNQPQHF.

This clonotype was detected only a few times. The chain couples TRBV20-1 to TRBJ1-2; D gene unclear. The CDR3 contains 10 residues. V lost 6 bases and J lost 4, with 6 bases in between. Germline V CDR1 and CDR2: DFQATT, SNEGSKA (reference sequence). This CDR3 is CSAPSYGYTF. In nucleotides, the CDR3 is TGCAGTGCCCCGTCCTATGGCTACACCTTC.

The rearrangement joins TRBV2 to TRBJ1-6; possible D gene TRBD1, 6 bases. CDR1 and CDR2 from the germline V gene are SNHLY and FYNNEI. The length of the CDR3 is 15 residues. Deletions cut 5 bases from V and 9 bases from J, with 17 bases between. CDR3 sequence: CASSPTGLGGSPLHF. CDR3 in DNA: TGTGCCAGCAGTCCCACAGGGCTGGGAGGTTCACCCCTCCACTTT.

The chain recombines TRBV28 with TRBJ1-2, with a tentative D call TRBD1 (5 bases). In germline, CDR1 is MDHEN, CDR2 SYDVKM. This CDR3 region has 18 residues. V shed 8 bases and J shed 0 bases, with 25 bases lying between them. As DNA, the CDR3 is TGTGCCAGCTTTGATCAGTTGGGACGTTTCCGAGCTAACTATGGCTACACCTTC. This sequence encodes CASFDQLGRFRANYGYTF.

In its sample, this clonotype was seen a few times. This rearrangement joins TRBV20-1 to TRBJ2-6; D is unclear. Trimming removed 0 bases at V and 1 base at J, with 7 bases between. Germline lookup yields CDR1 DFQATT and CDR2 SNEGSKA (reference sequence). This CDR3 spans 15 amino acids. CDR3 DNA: TGCAGTGCTAGAGATCTAGTATCTGGGGCCAACGTCCTGACTTTC. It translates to CSARDLVSGANVLTF.

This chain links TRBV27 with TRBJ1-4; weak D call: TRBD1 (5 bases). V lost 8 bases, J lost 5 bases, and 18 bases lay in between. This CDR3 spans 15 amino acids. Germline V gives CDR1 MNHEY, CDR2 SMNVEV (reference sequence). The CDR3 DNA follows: TGTGCCAGCCTGAAAACCGGGACCTCAAATGAAAAACTGTTTTTT. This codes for CASLKTGTSNEKLFF.

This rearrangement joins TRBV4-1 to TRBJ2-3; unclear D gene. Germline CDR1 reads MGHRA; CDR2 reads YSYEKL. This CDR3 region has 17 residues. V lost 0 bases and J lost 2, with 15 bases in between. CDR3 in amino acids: CASSQDGRVPYTDTQYF. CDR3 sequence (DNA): TGCGCCAGCAGCCAAGATGGTAGGGTCCCTTACACAGATACGCAGTATTTT.

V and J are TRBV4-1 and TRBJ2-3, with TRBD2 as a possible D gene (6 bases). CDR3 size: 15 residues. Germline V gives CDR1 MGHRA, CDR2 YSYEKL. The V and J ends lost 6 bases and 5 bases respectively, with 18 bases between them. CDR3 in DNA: TGCGCCAGCAGTCTCACTAGCACTAGGGTAGATACGCAGTATTTT. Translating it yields CASSLTSTRVDTQYF.

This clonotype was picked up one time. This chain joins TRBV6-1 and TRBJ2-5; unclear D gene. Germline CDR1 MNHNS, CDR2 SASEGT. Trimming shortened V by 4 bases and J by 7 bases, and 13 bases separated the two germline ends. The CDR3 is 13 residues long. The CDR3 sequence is CASSGNSKATQYF. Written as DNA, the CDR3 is TGTGCCAGCAGTGGAAATAGCAAGGCGACCCAGTACTTC.